The source of this TCR beta chain is a study of spatial heterogeneity in lung cancer. Noted time point: blood at routine non-recurrence follow-up after resection. Whole RNA came from tumor, nontumor lung or frozen PBMC and was sequenced without being sorted. The CDR3 consists of 15 residues. J gave up 4 bases and V 3 bases, and 7 bases lay outside the gene matches. This clonotype was seen a few times. TCRdb analysed the 5' RACE reads with MiXCR anew, one entry per CDR3 protein. The sample shows roughly 45,000 distinct CDR3 sequences, 22% of them seen only once. V is TRBV12-3 or TRBV12-4 and J is TRBJ2-7; 9 nucleotides agree with TRBD1. Sequences were derived from PBMCs, sampled at follow-up. The sequence was collected from a female donor with early-stage non-small cell lung cancer. The DNA of the CDR3 is TGTGCCAGCAGTTTTGGTCGGACAGGGGTTTACGAGCAGTACTTC. As protein: CASSFGRTGVYEQYF.